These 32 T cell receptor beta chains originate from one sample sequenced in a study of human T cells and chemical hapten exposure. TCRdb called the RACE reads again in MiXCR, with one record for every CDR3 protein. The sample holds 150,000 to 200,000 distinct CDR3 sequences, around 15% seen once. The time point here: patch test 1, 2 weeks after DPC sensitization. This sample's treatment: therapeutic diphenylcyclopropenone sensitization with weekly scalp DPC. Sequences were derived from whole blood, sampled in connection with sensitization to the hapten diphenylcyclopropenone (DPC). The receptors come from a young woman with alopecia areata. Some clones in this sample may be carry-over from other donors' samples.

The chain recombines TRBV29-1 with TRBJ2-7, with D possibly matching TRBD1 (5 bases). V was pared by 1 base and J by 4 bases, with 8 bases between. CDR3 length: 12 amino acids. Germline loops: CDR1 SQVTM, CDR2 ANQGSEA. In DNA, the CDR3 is TGCAGCGTTGAAGGAACAGGATACGAGCAGTACTTC. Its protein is CSVEGTGYEQYF.

This chain's CDR3 is CASSSAGGTTGELFF. The DNA of the CDR3 is TGTGCCAGCAGCTCGGCGGGAGGGACGACCGGGGAGCTGTTTTTT. This chain links TRBV11-2 with TRBJ2-2; 9 nucleotides match TRBD2. Germline CDR1 is SGHAT and CDR2 is FQNNGV. V lost 4 bases, J lost 5 bases, and 5 bases stayed unmatched. This CDR3 contains 15 residues. Variable domain in full (rest from reference TRBV11-2 and TRBJ2-2): EAGVAQSPRYKIIEKRQSVAFWCNPISGHATLYWYQQILGQGPKLLIQFQNNGVVDDSQLPKDRFSAERLKGVDSTLKIQPAKLEDSAVYLCASSSAGGTTGELFFGEGSRLTVL.

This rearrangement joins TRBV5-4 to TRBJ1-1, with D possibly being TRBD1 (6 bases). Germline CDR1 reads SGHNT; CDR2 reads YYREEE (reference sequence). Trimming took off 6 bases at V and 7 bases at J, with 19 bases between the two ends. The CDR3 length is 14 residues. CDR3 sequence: CASTRDTRLGEAFF. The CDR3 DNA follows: TGTGCCAGCACCAGGGACACGCGTCTCGGTGAAGCTTTCTTT. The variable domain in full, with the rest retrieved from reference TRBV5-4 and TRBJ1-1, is ETGVTQSPTHLIKTRGQQVTLRCSSQSGHNTVSWYQQALGQGPQFIFQYYREEENGRGNFPPRFSGLQFPNYSSELNVNALELDDSALYLCASTRDTRLGEAFFGQGTRLTVV.

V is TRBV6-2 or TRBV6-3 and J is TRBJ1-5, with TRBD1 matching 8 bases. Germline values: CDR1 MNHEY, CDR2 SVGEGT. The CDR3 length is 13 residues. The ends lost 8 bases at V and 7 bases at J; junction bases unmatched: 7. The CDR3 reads CASGGRGRQPQHF. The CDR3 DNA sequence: TGTGCCAGCGGTGGCAGGGGGCGGCAGCCCCAGCATTTT.

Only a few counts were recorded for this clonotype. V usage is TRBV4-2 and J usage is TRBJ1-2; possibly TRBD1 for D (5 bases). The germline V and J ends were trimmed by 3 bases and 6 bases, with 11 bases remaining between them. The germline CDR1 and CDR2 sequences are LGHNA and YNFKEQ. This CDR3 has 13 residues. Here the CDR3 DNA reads TGTGCCAGCAGCCAGGGAGGAGGGGATGGCTACACCTTC. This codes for CASSQGGGDGYTF.

The CDR3 DNA reads TGTGCCAGCAGCGGCCGGGCCTCTGAAGCTTTCTTT. Protein product: CASSGRASEAFF. The chain combines TRBV28 with TRBJ1-1; the D is unclear. Germline V gene lookup returns CDR1 MDHEN and CDR2 SYDVKM. The CDR3 length is 12 residues. V lost 6 bases to trimming and J lost 6 bases, with 11 bases between them.

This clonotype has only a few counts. The CDR3 loop is CASSLRVSFWNEQFF. CDR3 nucleotide sequence: TGTGCCAGCAGCTTACGGGTATCATTTTGGAATGAGCAGTTCTTC. This chain links TRBV7-2 with TRBJ2-1; D uncertain. The V gene lost 2 bases and the J gene lost 7 bases, with 15 bases spanning the gap. The CDR3 contains 15 residues. Per the germline V gene, CDR1 is SGHTA and CDR2 is FQGNSA. Combining the CDR3 with reference TRBV7-2 and TRBJ2-1 gives the whole variable domain GAGVSQSPSNKVTEKGKDVELRCDPISGHTALYWYRQSLGQGLEFLIYFQGNSAPDKSGLPSDRFSAERTGGSVSTLTIQRTQQEDSAVYLCASSLRVSFWNEQFFGPGTRLTVL.

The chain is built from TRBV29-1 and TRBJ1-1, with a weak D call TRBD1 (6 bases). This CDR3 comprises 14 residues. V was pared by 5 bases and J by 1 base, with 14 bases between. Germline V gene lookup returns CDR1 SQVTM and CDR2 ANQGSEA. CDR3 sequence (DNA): TGCAGCGTTCCAAGGCAGGGGTGGAACACTGAAGCTTTCTTT. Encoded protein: CSVPRQGWNTEAFF.

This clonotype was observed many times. The CDR3 is CSVQTSGIADTQYF. Here the CDR3 DNA reads TGCAGCGTCCAGACTAGCGGGATCGCAGATACGCAGTATTTT. The rearrangement uses TRBV29-1 and TRBJ2-3; 11 bases align to TRBD2. V lost 6 bases and J lost 4; bases outside the gene matches: 6. The CDR3 runs 14 residues. Germline assignment: CDR1 SQVTM and CDR2 ANQGSEA.

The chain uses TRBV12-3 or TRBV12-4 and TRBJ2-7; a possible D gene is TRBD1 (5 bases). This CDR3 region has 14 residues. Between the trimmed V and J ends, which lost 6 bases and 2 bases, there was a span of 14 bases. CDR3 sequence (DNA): TGTGCCAGCAGCACTATAGACAGAACCTACGAGCAGTACTTC. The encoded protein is CASSTIDRTYEQYF.

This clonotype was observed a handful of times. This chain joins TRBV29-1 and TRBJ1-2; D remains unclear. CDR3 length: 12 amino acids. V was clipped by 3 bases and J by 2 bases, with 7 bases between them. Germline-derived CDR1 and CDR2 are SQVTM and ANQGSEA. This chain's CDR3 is CSVDVQNYGYTF. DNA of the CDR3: TGCAGCGTTGACGTCCAGAACTATGGCTACACCTTC.

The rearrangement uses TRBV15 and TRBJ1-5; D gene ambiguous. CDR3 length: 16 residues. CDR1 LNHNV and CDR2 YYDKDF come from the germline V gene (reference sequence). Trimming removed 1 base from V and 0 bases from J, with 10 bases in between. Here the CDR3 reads CATSRGAGYSNQPQHF. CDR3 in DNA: TGTGCCACCAGCAGAGGAGCAGGTTATAGCAATCAGCCCCAGCATTTT.

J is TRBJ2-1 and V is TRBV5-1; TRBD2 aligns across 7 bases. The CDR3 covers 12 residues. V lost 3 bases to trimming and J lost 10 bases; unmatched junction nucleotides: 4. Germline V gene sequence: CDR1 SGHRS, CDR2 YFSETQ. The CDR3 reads CASSSQREEQFF. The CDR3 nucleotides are TGCGCCAGCAGCTCCCAGCGGGAAGAGCAGTTCTTC.

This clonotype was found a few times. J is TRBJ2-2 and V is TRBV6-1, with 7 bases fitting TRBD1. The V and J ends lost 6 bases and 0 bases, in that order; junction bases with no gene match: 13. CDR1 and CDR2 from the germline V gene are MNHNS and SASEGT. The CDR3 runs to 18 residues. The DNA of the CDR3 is TGTGCCAGCAGAAAAATGGGACAGAGCTTTGCGAACACCGGGGAGCTGTTTTTT. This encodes CASRKMGQSFANTGELFF.

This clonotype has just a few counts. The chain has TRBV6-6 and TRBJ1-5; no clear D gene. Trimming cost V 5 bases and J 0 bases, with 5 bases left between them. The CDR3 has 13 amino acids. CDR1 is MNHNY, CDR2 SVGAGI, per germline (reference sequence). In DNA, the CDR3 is TGTGCCAGCAGTGAGCATAGCAATCAGCCCCAGCATTTT. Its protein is CASSEHSNQPQHF.

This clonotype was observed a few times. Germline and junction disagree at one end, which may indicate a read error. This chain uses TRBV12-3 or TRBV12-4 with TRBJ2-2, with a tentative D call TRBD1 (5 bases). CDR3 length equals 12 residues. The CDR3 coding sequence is TGTGCCGGCAGGGCGAACACCGGGGAGCTGTTTTTT. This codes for CAGRANTGELFF.

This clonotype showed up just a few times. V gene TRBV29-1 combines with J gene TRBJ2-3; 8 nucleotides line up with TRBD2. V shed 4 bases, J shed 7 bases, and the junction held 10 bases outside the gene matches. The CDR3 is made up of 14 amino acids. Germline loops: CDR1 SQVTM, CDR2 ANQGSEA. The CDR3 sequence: CSVAAGGASNTQYF. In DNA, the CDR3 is TGCAGCGTTGCAGCCGGGGGGGCCTCCAATACGCAGTATTTT.

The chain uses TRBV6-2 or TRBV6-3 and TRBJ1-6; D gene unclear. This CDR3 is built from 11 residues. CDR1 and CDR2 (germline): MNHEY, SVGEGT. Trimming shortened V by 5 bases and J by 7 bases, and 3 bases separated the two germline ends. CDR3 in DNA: TGTGCCAGCAGTGCCAATTCACCCCTCCACTTT. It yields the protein CASSANSPLHF.

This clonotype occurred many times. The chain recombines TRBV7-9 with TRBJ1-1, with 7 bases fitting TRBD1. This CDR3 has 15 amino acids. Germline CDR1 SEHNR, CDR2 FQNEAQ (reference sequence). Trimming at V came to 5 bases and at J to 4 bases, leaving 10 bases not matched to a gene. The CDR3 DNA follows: TGTGCCAGCAGCCGTACAGGGGCAAGTCGCACTGAAGCTTTCTTT. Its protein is CASSRTGASRTEAFF.

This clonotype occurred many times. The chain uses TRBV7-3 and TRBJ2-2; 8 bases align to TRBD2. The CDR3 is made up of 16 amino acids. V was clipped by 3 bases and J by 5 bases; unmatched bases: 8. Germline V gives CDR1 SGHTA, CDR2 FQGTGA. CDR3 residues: CASSFWSGGGTGELFF. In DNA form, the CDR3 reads TGTGCCAGCAGCTTTTGGAGCGGGGGAGGTACCGGGGAGCTGTTTTTT.

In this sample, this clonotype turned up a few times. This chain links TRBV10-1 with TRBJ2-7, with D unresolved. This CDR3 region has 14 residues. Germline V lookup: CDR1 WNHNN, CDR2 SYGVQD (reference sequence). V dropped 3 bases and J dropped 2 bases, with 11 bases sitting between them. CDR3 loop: CASSDCPQAYEQYF. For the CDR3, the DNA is TGCGCCAGCAGTGATTGTCCCCAAGCCTACGAGCAGTACTTC.

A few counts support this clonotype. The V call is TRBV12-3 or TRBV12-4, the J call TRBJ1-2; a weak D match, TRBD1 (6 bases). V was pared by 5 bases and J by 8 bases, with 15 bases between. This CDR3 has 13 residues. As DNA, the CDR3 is TGTGCCAGCAGTCCTACCCAGGGGAGCGGCTACACCTTC. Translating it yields CASSPTQGSGYTF.

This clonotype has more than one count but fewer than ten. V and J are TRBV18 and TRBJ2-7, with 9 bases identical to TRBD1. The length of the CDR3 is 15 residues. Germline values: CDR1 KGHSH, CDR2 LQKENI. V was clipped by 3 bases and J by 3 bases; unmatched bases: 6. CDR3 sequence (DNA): TGTGCCAGCTCACCGCCGGGACAGGGACACTACGAGCAGTACTTC. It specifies CASSPPGQGHYEQYF.

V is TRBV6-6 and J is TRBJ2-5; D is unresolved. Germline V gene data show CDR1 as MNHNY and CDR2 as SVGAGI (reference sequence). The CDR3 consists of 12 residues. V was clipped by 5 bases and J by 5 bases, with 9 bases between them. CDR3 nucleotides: TGTGCCAGCAGTCCCCTCGCGGAGACCCAGTACTTC. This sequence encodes CASSPLAETQYF.

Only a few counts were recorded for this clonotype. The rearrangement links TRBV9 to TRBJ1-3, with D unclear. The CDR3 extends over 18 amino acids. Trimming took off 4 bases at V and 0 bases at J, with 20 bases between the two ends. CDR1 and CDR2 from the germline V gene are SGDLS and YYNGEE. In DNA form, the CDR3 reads TGTGCCAGCAGCCCCGGTGGTACCTTAAAGAGCTCTGGAAACACCATATATTTT. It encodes CASSPGGTLKSSGNTIYF. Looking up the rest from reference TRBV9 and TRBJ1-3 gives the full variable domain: DSGVTQTPKHLITATGQRVTLRCSPRSGDLSVYWYQQSLDQGLQFLIQYYNGEERAKGNILERFSAQQFPDLHSELNLSSLELGDSALYFCASSPGGTLKSSGNTIYFGEGSWLTVV.

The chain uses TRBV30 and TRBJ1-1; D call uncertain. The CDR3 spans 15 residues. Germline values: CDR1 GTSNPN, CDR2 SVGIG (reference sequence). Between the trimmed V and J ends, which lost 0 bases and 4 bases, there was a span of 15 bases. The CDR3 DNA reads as TGTGCCTGGAGTGTACGATCTGAGGGAGGCACTGAAGCTTTCTTT. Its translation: CAWSVRSEGGTEAFF.

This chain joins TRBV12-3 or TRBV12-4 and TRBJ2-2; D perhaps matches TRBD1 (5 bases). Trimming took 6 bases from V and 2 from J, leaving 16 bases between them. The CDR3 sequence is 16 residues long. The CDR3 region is CASRPGFPPNTGELFF. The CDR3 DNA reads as TGTGCCAGCAGGCCAGGGTTCCCACCCAACACCGGGGAGCTGTTTTTT.

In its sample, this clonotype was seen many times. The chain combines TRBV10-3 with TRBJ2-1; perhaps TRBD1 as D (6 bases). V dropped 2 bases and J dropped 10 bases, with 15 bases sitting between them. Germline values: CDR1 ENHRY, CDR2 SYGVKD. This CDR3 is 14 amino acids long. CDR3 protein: CAISERGGTLEQFF. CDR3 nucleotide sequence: TGTGCCATCAGTGAGCGAGGGGGAACCTTGGAGCAGTTCTTC.

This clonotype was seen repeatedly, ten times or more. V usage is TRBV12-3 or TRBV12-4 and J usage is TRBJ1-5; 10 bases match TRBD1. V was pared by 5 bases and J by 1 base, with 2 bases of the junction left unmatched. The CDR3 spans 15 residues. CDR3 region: CASSPDRGSNQPQHF. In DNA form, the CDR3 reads TGTGCCAGCAGTCCGGACAGGGGGAGCAATCAGCCCCAGCATTTT.

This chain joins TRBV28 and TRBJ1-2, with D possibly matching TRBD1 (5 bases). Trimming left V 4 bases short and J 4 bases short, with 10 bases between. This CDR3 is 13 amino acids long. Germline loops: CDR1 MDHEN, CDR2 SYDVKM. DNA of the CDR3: TGTGCCAGCAGTTCGACGACAGTCTATGGCTACACCTTC. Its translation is CASSSTTVYGYTF.

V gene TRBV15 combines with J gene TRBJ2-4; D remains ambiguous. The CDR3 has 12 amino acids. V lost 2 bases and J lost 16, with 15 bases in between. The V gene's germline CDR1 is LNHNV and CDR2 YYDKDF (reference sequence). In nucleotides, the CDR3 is TGTGCCACCAGCAGACCCTCCCTGGCTGGTTACTTC. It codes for CATSRPSLAGYF.

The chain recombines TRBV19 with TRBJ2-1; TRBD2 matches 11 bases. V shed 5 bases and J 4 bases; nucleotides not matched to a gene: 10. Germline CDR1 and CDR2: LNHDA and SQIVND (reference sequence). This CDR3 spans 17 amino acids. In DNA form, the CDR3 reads TGTGCCAGTAGTGAGCAATTAGCGGGAGGGGGATACAATGAGCAGTTCTTC. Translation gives CASSEQLAGGGYNEQFF.